Described below is a single T cell receptor beta chain sequence and its context. Its antigen remains unidentified. Base qualities were left out, and no much larger clone turns up one base away. According to the germline V gene, CDR1 reads SNHLY and CDR2 reads FYNNEI. V and J lose 3 bases and 8 bases, and a span of 4 bases separates them. The CDR3 contains 10 residues, cysteine and phenylalanine counted. The DNA shown is the 30-base CDR3, in frame from base 1. The collaborating institutions used their own protocols to collect whole blood in K2EDTA tubes. Collaborator samples were shipped for TCRbeta analysis as frozen whole blood, isolated PBMCs, or DNA extracted from either sample type. This sample was taken from a study of blood T cell repertoires in COVID-19 (dated by TCRdb to between 2020 and 2021). General notes on the study: Samples from collaborators originated in the United States, Italy and Spain and spanned both the acute and convalescent phases of COVID-19. The prospective study material was composed of cDNA or gDNA derived from T cells, B-cell-depleted T cells, or PBMCs. The dataset comprised deeply sampled blood TCRbeta repertoires from subjects exposed to, actively infected with, or recovered from COVID-19. The repertoires were made available in a free public database intended to serve as a resource for research on the immune response to SARS-CoV-2. Samples came from the ongoing ImmuneRACE study (first 160 participants) plus 1,254 subjects from 6 global collaborators. A de-identified subject ID, COVID-19 status, age in years and sex were almost always included in the sample metadata. Where HLA class I and class II types were available, the types were taken from metadata supplied by the sample provider, not from assay-based typing.

TCRbeta CDR3 regions were amplified from genomic DNA by means of the immunoSEQ Assay, a bias-controlled multiplex PCR. In the authors' own workflow: Nucleated cell counts per sample were estimated from amplification of reference gene primers within the assay. To quantify the absolute abundance of each unique TCRbeta CDR3 rearrangement, sequence reads were collapsed and filtered. Productive Simpson clonality was computed per sample as the square root of Simpson's diversity index over productive rearrangements. TCRdb carries this immuneACCESS record with in-frame sequences only. Its versions omit some clonotypes, under half of them owing to an unresolved V gene in the studies checked, with the rest unexplained. That table supplies the V and J calls and clone size; D and trimming were determined from the DNA. This sample has about 83,000 clones in its table, and about 88% of those were observed once. The top ten hold under 8.5% of the sample.

The study at large found these results: The quantity of clinical and demographic metadata differed by source and by participant and was supplied without curation.

The receptor chain draws on TRBV2 and TRBJ2-5; no D gene can be assigned with confidence. The TCR was taken from a man older than 75 with active or convalescent COVID-19. The material sequenced was peripheral blood. The sequenced DNA: TGTGCCAGCAGTGAGACAACCCAGTACTTC. Its protein is CASSETTQYF. Here the CDR3 is joined to the reference TRBV2 and TRBJ2-5 genes, and the full variable domain is: EPEVTQTPSHQVTQMGQEVILRCVPISNHLYFYWYRQILGQKVEFLVSFYNNEISEKSEIFDDQFSVERPDGSNFTLKIRSTKLEDSAMYFCASSETTQYFGPGTRLLVL.